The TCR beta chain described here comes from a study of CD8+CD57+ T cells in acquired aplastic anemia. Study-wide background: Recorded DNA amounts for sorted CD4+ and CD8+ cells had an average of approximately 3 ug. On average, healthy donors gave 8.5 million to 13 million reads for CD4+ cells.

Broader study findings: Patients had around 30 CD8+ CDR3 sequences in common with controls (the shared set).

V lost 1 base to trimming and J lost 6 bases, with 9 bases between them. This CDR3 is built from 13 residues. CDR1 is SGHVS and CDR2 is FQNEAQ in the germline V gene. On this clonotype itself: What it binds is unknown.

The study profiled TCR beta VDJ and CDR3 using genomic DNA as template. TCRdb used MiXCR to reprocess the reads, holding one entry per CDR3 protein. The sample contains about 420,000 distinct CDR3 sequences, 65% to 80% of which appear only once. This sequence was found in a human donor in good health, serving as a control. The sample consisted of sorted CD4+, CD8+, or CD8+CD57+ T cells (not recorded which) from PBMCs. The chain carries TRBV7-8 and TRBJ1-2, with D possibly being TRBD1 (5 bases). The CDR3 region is CASSLEGTNGYTF. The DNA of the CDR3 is TGTGCCAGCAGCTTAGAGGGGACTAATGGCTACACCTTC.